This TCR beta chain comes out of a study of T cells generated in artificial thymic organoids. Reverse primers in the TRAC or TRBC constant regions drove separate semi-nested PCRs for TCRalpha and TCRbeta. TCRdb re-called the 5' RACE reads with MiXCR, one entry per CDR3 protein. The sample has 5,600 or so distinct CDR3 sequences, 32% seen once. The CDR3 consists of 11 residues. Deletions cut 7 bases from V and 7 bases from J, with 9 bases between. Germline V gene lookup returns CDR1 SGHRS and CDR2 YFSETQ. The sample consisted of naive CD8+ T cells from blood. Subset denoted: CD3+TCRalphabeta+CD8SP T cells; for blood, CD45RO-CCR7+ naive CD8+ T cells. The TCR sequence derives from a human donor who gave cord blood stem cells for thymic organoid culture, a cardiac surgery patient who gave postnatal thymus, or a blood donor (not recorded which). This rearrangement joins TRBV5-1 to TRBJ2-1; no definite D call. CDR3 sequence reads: CASGWGNEQFF. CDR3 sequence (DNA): TGCGCCAGCGGGTGGGGAAATGAGCAGTTCTTC.